This entry is about one T cell receptor beta chain. What it binds is unknown. These data belong to a study of cytomegalovirus exposure and HLA in healthy donors. Whole-study results and caveats: Reportedly, HLA-A and HLA-B alleles of most subjects were accurately predicted from TCR beta. Previous analysis showed most TCR beta V segments were productive about 90% or about 30% of the time.

It was with 60 Vbeta and 13 Jbeta primers that the PCR ran. Some clones are missing from TCRdb's copy, which holds only in-frame ones; the method was immunoSEQ multiplex PCR. The top ten hold 1.5% of the sample, which has about 61,000 clones, roughly 90% seen once. Germline V CDR1 and CDR2: GTSNPN, SVGIG (reference sequence). The ends were cut back, 4 bases at V and 0 bases at J, with 15 bases in the middle. CDR3 length equals 15 residues. The source material was PBMCs. The sequence derives from a man aged 25 to 40 in good health and CMV-seropositive. The chain combines TRBV30 with TRBJ1-1, with D possibly matching TRBD1 (6 bases). The CDR3 nucleotides read TGTGCCTGGACGAGGCAGGGGCCTTTGAACACTGAAGCTTTCTTT. Translating gives CAWTRQGPLNTEAFF.